These 31 T cell receptor beta chains were sequenced from one sample in a study of blood T cell repertoires in COVID-19 (dated by TCRdb to the early 2020s). Library preparation used the immunoSEQ multiplex PCR assay. Sourced from immuneACCESS, this table was stored by TCRdb with only in-frame sequences that have V and J called. A share of the clones is absent; for the studies checked, an unresolved V gene accounts for under half, and the remainder has no known explanation. The sample yields about 320,000 clones; about 92% were counted once. The top ten clonotypes cover around 2.5% of the sample. Material: PBMCs or T cells enriched from blood (not recorded which). The receptors come from a man in his fifties or sixties who had recovered from COVID-19.

The chain has TRBV6-5 and TRBJ2-7; weak D call: TRBD1 (6 bases). Per the germline V gene, CDR1 is MNHEY and CDR2 is SVGAGI. This CDR3 has 14 amino acids. V was shortened by 9 bases and J by 7 bases, with 22 bases between the two germline ends. The CDR3 DNA reads as TGTGCCAGTAGAGGGACAACCCCCCCATTTGAGCAGTACTTC. This gives the protein CASRGTTPPFEQYF.

The chain uses TRBV7-8 and TRBJ1-1; no reliable D call. CDR1 and CDR2 (germline): SGHVS, FQNEAQ. This CDR3 contains 14 residues. V shed 3 bases and J shed 4 bases, with 12 bases lying between them. The DNA for the CDR3 is TGTGCCAGCAGCTTGTTTGAATTGGCCACTGAAGCTTTCTTT. Amino acids: CASSLFELATEAFF.

This chain links TRBV4-1 with TRBJ2-1; D is unresolved. Between the trimmed V and J ends, which lost 5 bases and 0 bases, there was a span of 14 bases. The germline CDR1 and CDR2 sequences are MGHRA and YSYEKL. This CDR3 is built from 16 residues. DNA of the CDR3: TGCGCCAGCAGCGCCTTTCTTAGGAGCTCCTACAATGAGCAGTTCTTC. It yields the protein CASSAFLRSSYNEQFF.

The chain couples TRBV19 to TRBJ1-1; D might be TRBD1 (5 bases). Per germline, CDR1 LNHDA and CDR2 SQIVND (reference sequence). Trimming took 5 bases from V and 2 from J, leaving 18 bases between them. The CDR3 consists of 16 residues. CDR3 sequence: CASSVRYGGANTEAFF. DNA for the CDR3: TGTGCCAGTAGTGTTAGATACGGGGGAGCCAACACTGAAGCTTTCTTT.

The V call is TRBV14, the J call TRBJ2-3, with a weak D call TRBD2 (7 bases). The CDR3 totals 15 residues. CDR1 and CDR2 from the germline V gene are SGHDN and FVKESK. V was pared by 5 bases and J by 5 bases, with 17 bases between. As DNA, the CDR3 is TGTGCCAGCAGCACCCTGGCGGGGGCAGGAGATACGCAGTATTTT. Residues: CASSTLAGAGDTQYF.

The chain employs TRBV7-9 and TRBJ1-2; D might be TRBD1 (5 bases). In germline, CDR1 is SEHNR, CDR2 FQNEAQ (reference sequence). Trimming took off 2 bases at V and 7 bases at J, with 17 bases between the two ends. There are 15 residues in the CDR3. As DNA, the CDR3 is TGTGCCAGCAGCTTACTCCCAGGGAAAACCTCTGGCTACACCTTC. Translated: CASSLLPGKTSGYTF.

This rearrangement joins TRBV6-1 to TRBJ1-1; D possibly corresponds to TRBD1 (6 bases). From germline, CDR1 is MNHNS and CDR2 SASEGT. The V end was cut by 2 bases, the J end by 1 base, with 8 bases between. The CDR3 totals 14 residues. CDR3 residues: CASSEFRGNTEAFF. The CDR3 nucleotides read TGTGCCAGCAGTGAATTCAGGGGGAACACTGAAGCTTTCTTT.

This chain uses TRBV27 with TRBJ2-3; 11 bases are shared with TRBD2. The CDR3 is 15 amino acids. J gave up 2 bases and V 5 bases, and 3 bases lay outside the gene matches. Germline-derived CDR1 and CDR2 are MNHEY and SMNVEV (reference sequence). CDR3 coding DNA: TGTGCCAGCAGTACTAGCGGGGGATACACAGATACGCAGTATTTT. This sequence encodes CASSTSGGYTDTQYF.

This sequence joins TRBV9 and TRBJ1-4; D is possibly TRBD1 (5 bases). This CDR3 contains 18 residues. CDR1 is SGDLS, CDR2 YYNGEE, per germline. The germline V and J ends were trimmed by 0 bases and 10 bases, with 25 bases remaining between them. The CDR3 region has the DNA TGTGCCAGCAGCGTAGCGCCTCGTTCGGGACTGCCGGGGGGAAAACTGTTTTTT. Protein sequence: CASSVAPRSGLPGGKLFF.

The CDR3 nucleotides read TGTGCCAGCAGTGTTCTCATGTCGACTAGCGGGAGGTCCGGGGAGCTGTTTTTT. Its translation: CASSVLMSTSGRSGELFF. The chain links TRBV2 to TRBJ2-2, with 13 bases lining up with TRBD2. CDR3 length: 18 residues. With 4 bases clipped from V and 6 bases from J, the junction kept 11 bases outside the gene matches. The germline gives CDR1 SNHLY, CDR2 FYNNEI.

The chain recombines TRBV25-1 with TRBJ1-2, with 7 bases lining up with TRBD1. The CDR3 totals 14 residues. Per the germline V gene, CDR1 is MGHDK and CDR2 is SYGVNS. J gave up 4 bases and V 2 bases, and 4 bases lay outside the gene matches. The CDR3 spells CASSEGDRGYGYTF. CDR3 DNA sequence: TGTGCCAGCAGTGAAGGGGACAGAGGCTATGGCTACACCTTC.

The chain has TRBV6-5 and TRBJ1-1; 8 nucleotides align to TRBD1. The germline V gene encodes CDR1 MNHEY and CDR2 SVGAGI. The CDR3 extends over 12 amino acids. The V segment lost 6 bases and the J segment 5 bases; nucleotides outside the gene matches: 2. This chain's CDR3 is CASRTGGTEAFF. The DNA for the CDR3 is TGTGCCAGCAGAACAGGGGGGACTGAAGCTTTCTTT.

The rearrangement links TRBV3-1 (or the pseudogene TRBV3-2) to TRBJ2-1; D possibly corresponds to TRBD2 (6 bases). V lost 1 base and J 10 bases, leaving 8 bases between the germline ends. The germline V gene has CDR1 LGHDT and CDR2 YNNKEL (reference sequence). The CDR3 length is 12 residues. This CDR3 is CASSQAGEEQFF. The CDR3 region has the DNA TGTGCCAGCAGCCAAGCGGGAGAAGAGCAGTTCTTC.

The chain has TRBV30 and TRBJ2-1, with D perhaps TRBD2 (6 bases). Trimming pared 1 base from V and 0 bases from J, leaving 16 bases between. The germline CDR1 and CDR2 sequences are GTSNPN and SVGIG (reference sequence). This CDR3 has 17 residues. As DNA, the CDR3 is TGTGCCTGGAGTGGTCACGGGAGTACACGCTCCTACAATGAGCAGTTCTTC. It encodes CAWSGHGSTRSYNEQFF.

CDR3 in amino acids: CAIGWTGASTDTQYF. The DNA of the CDR3 is TGTGCCATCGGGTGGACAGGGGCAAGCACAGATACGCAGTATTTT. The chain employs TRBV10-3 and TRBJ2-3, with 9 nucleotides matching TRBD1. Trimming took 8 bases from V and 0 from J; bases not matched to a gene: 6. The germline CDR1 and CDR2 sequences are ENHRY and SYGVKD. The CDR3 length is 15 residues.

The table lists this clone with a count of one. The chain is built from TRBV11-1 and TRBJ1-1; D might be TRBD1 (6 bases). Per germline, CDR1 SGHAT and CDR2 FQDESV (reference sequence). The CDR3 length is 13 residues. Between the trimmed V and J ends, which lost 7 bases and 8 bases, there was a span of 17 bases. The CDR3 protein is CASTIAGAGEAFF. CDR3 in DNA: TGTGCCAGCACCATAGCGGGGGCCGGAGAAGCTTTCTTT.

The chain links TRBV6-2 or TRBV6-3 to TRBJ1-1; the D is unclear. The CDR3 spans 12 residues. CDR1 and CDR2 (germline): MNHEY, SVGEGT. Trimming left V 2 bases short and J 7 bases short, with 8 bases between. In nucleotides, the CDR3 is TGTGCCAGCAGTTACGAGCCAATTGAAGCTTTCTTT. Its protein is CASSYEPIEAFF.

The rearrangement uses TRBV29-1 and TRBJ2-2; TRBD1 aligns across 9 bases. The germline V gene has CDR1 SQVTM and CDR2 ANQGSEA. The trim removed 6 bases at V and 6 bases at J, leaving 8 bases unmatched. CDR3 length equals 14 residues. The DNA of the CDR3 is TGCAGCGTGGGGACAGGGATCGCCGCCGGGGAGCTGTTTTTT. Translated, it gives CSVGTGIAAGELFF.

The genes are TRBV12-3 or TRBV12-4 and TRBJ2-7, with TRBD1 as a possible D gene (5 bases). Trimming took 4 bases from V and 2 from J, leaving 9 bases between them. The CDR3 runs 13 residues. The CDR3: CASSSAGPYEQYF. As DNA, the CDR3 is TGTGCCAGCAGTTCGGCAGGGCCCTACGAGCAGTACTTC.

This chain joins TRBV6-5 and TRBJ1-1; D is uncertain. The CDR3 has 12 amino acids. Trimming took off 8 bases at V and 5 bases at J, with 12 bases between the two ends. Per the germline V gene, CDR1 is MNHEY and CDR2 is SVGAGI. For the CDR3, the DNA is TGTGCCAGCGGCAGATGGGAGACTGAAGCTTTCTTT. Translated: CASGRWETEAFF.

This chain connects TRBV3-1 (or the pseudogene TRBV3-2) to TRBJ2-1; D not certain. V was clipped by 2 bases and J by 4 bases, with 9 bases between them. Germline V gene lookup returns CDR1 LGHDT and CDR2 YNNKEL (reference sequence). The CDR3 sequence is 14 residues long. The CDR3 nucleotides read TGTGCCAGCAGCCAATTTACTTCTTACAATGAGCAGTTCTTC. The encoded protein is CASSQFTSYNEQFF.

The chain combines TRBV10-1 with TRBJ2-5; perhaps TRBD1 as D (6 bases). The V gene lost 6 bases and the J gene lost 2 bases, with 16 bases spanning the gap. CDR1 is WNHNN, CDR2 SYGVQD, per germline (reference sequence). This CDR3 is built from 15 residues. This chain's CDR3 is CASSAQTGKQETQYF. CDR3 DNA sequence: TGCGCCAGCAGCGCCCAGACAGGAAAACAAGAGACCCAGTACTTC.

The V gene is TRBV3-1 (or the pseudogene TRBV3-2), the J gene TRBJ2-7; a weak D match, TRBD2 (5 bases). This CDR3 region has 14 residues. Germline V gene lookup returns CDR1 LGHDT and CDR2 YNNKEL (reference sequence). Trimming took 4 bases from V and 4 from J, leaving 14 bases between them. CDR3 residues: CASSPRSGGYEQYF. The CDR3 DNA sequence: TGTGCCAGCAGCCCCCGGTCTGGCGGGTACGAGCAGTACTTC.

The rearrangement uses TRBV29-1 and TRBJ2-2; TRBD1 is a possible D gene (5 bases). The germline V gene encodes CDR1 SQVTM and CDR2 ANQGSEA. The CDR3 loop spans 14 amino acids. V was clipped by 5 bases and J by 5 bases, with 15 bases between them. This CDR3 reads CSVYMGPQTGELFF. CDR3 nucleotides: TGCAGCGTTTATATGGGGCCTCAGACCGGGGAGCTGTTTTTT.

About this clone itself: At the DNA level, this CDR3 is encoded by other sequences in the same sample as well. The chain links TRBV12-3 or TRBV12-4 to TRBJ1-1; possible D gene TRBD1, 5 bases. V gave up 3 bases and J gave up 4 bases, with 9 bases separating them. The CDR3 spans 13 residues. CDR3 sequence (DNA): TGTGCCAGCAGTTTGTTGGGGGGCACTGAAGCTTTCTTT. Amino acid sequence: CASSLLGGTEAFF.

This chain joins TRBV5-1 and TRBJ2-1; D gene uncertain. Germline V gives CDR1 SGHRS, CDR2 YFSETQ. With 2 bases removed from V and 4 bases from J, the gap between germline ends came to 7 bases. The CDR3 spans 13 residues. CDR3 sequence: CASSLTEYNEQFF. CDR3 nucleotide sequence: TGCGCCAGCAGCTTAACAGAGTACAATGAGCAGTTCTTC.

A single count supports this clone. J is TRBJ2-1 and V is TRBV4-2, with TRBD2 matching over 11 bases. Germline V gene data show CDR1 as LGHNA and CDR2 as YNFKEQ. The CDR3 sequence is 17 residues long. The junction had 7 bases not matched to a gene; V was cut back by 6 bases and J by 0 bases. The CDR3 coding sequence is TGTGCCAGCAGACTTGTCCTAGCGGGGGGCTCCTACAATGAGCAGTTCTTC. It is translated as CASRLVLAGGSYNEQFF.

As to this clone: Distinct nucleotide sequences in the sample also encode this CDR3. The chain is built from TRBV5-1 and TRBJ1-1, with TRBD1 identical over 9 bases. The V gene's germline CDR1 is SGHRS and CDR2 YFSETQ. The V and J ends lost 4 bases and 1 base, in that order; junction bases with no gene match: 2. The CDR3 is 14 amino acids. The CDR3 DNA is TGCGCCAGCAGCCCGGGACAGGGGAACACTGAAGCTTTCTTT. Translating gives CASSPGQGNTEAFF.

This clone occurred a few times. The rearrangement uses TRBV6-2 or TRBV6-3 and TRBJ2-7, with 12 bases aligning to TRBD2. Germline trimming cut 0 bases from V and 4 bases from J; bases unmatched to any gene: 4. The CDR3 loop spans 16 amino acids. From germline, CDR1 is MNHEY and CDR2 SVGEGT. The CDR3 protein is CASSYSTSGSVYEQYF. DNA of the CDR3: TGTGCCAGCAGTTACTCGACTAGCGGGAGTGTGTACGAGCAGTACTTC.

V gene TRBV21-1 combines with J gene TRBJ2-7; TRBD1 is the table's D call and was not checked against the DNA. TRBV21-1 is an annotated pseudogene. CDR3 length equals 15 residues. In DNA form, the CDR3 reads TGTGCCAAGCTCCTAGGGGGTTCCATCTCCTACGAGCAGTACTTC. Protein product: CAKLLGGSISYEQYF.

The gene calls are TRBV12-3 or TRBV12-4 and TRBJ1-5; 8 bases match TRBD1. V shed 6 bases, J shed 7 bases, and the junction held 2 bases outside the gene matches. CDR3 length equals 12 residues. CDR3 sequence (DNA): TGTGCCAGCAGGACAGGGGACCAGCCCCAGCATTTT. Residues: CASRTGDQPQHF.